Listed here are 14 T cell receptor beta chains from one sample, sequenced in a study of blood T cell repertoires in COVID-19. Only in-frame clones appear in the TCRdb table, and some are missing; sequencing was by immunoSEQ multiplex PCR. The sample contains roughly 180,000 clones, 81% of which appear only once. Sequenced sample: PBMCs or T cells enriched from blood (not recorded which). These receptors originate from a woman between 35 and 50 years old with acute COVID-19.

This chain connects TRBV7-3 to TRBJ2-1; 15 bases line up with TRBD2. This CDR3 has 18 residues. CDR1 is SGHTA, CDR2 FQGTGA, per germline. Germline trimming cut 5 bases from V and 5 bases from J; bases unmatched to any gene: 10. The chain's CDR3 is CASSPYGLAGGPDNEQFF. DNA of the CDR3: TGTGCCAGCAGCCCGTATGGACTAGCGGGAGGGCCAGACAATGAGCAGTTCTTC.

The chain recombines TRBV5-5 with TRBJ2-7, with a possible D match to TRBD1 (6 bases). Germline V lookup: CDR1 SGHKS, CDR2 YYEKEE (reference sequence). This CDR3 region has 19 residues. The V gene lost 1 base and the J gene lost 2 bases, with 25 bases spanning the gap. The CDR3 bases are TGTGCCAGCAGCTTGAAGGGGGACACTTTGGGGGCGGCCCCCTACGAGCAGTACGTC. Protein sequence: CASSLKGDTLGAAPYEQYV.

The DNA of the CDR3 is TGTGCTAGTGCTTCCGGGACAGGGGACGACGAGCAGTACTTC. Translating gives CASASGTGDDEQYF. This rearrangement joins TRBV12-5 to TRBJ2-7; 10 bases map to TRBD1. Losses at the gene ends were 7 bases for V and 5 bases for J; bases not matched to a gene: 8. CDR1 and CDR2 from the germline V gene are LGHNT and FRNRAP. This CDR3 has 14 amino acids. Full variable domain (outside the CDR3, taken from reference TRBV12-5 and TRBJ2-7): DARVTQTPRHKVTEMGQEVTMRCQPILGHNTVFWYRQTMMQGLELLAYFRNRAPLDDSGMPKDRFSAEMPDATLATLKIQPSEPRDSAVYFCASASGTGDDEQYFGPGTRLTVT.

This clone was counted a single time. The chain has TRBV6-5 and TRBJ2-7; TRBD2 aligns across 11 bases. The CDR3 totals 15 residues. V shed 6 bases, J shed 2 bases, and the junction held 6 bases outside the gene matches. Germline V gene sequence: CDR1 MNHEY, CDR2 SVGAGI. CDR3 bases: TGTGCCAGCAGGTTGGGACTAGCGGAGGCCTACGAGCAGTACTTC. As protein: CASRLGLAEAYEQYF.

This sequence joins TRBV27 and TRBJ2-2, with D maybe TRBD1 (5 bases). Germline lookup yields CDR1 MNHEY and CDR2 SMNVEV (reference sequence). This CDR3 comprises 16 residues. The V end lost 3 bases, the J end lost 4 bases, and 15 bases lay between the germline ends. The CDR3 nucleotides read TGTGCCAGCAGTTTGAGTACGGACATTTTCACCGGGGAGCTGTTTTTT. Residues: CASSLSTDIFTGELFF.

The J gene is TRBJ1-1, the V gene TRBV29-1; D is undetermined. This CDR3 is 13 amino acids long. Trimming shortened V by 7 bases and J by 5 bases, and 17 bases separated the two germline ends. Germline V gives CDR1 SQVTM, CDR2 ANQGSEA. The DNA for the CDR3 is TGCAGCGCCTCGGAGAGAGGTCGGACTGAAGCTTTCTTT. Encoded protein: CSASERGRTEAFF.

J is TRBJ2-2 and V is TRBV6-5; D remains unclear. Germline V gene data show CDR1 as MNHEY and CDR2 as SVGAGI. The CDR3 loop spans 13 amino acids. Trimming took off 8 bases at V and 0 bases at J, with 7 bases between the two ends. For the CDR3, the DNA is TGTGCCAGCTCGGTAACGAACACCGGGGAGCTGTTTTTT. It encodes CASSVTNTGELFF.

This chain links TRBV19 with TRBJ2-1, with 13 bases fitting TRBD2. The V segment lost 5 bases and the J segment 7 bases; nucleotides outside the gene matches: 5. Germline CDR1 is LNHDA and CDR2 is SQIVND (reference sequence). This CDR3 comprises 15 residues. The CDR3 protein is CASSETSGRTNEQFF. The DNA of the CDR3 is TGTGCCAGTAGTGAGACTAGCGGGAGGACGAATGAGCAGTTCTTC.

The V and J genes are TRBV5-4 and TRBJ2-1, with D possibly matching TRBD2 (6 bases). CDR1 is SGHNT and CDR2 is YYREEE in the germline V gene (reference sequence). Trimming stripped 3 bases from V and 6 bases from J, with 16 bases between. There are 15 residues in the CDR3. CDR3 DNA: TGTGCCAGCAGCTCAGCAGGGACTGCGGGCAATGAGCAGTTCTTC. As protein: CASSSAGTAGNEQFF.

The J gene is TRBJ1-4, the V gene TRBV25-1; D is unresolved. The CDR3 covers 13 residues. Germline V gene sequence: CDR1 MGHDK, CDR2 SYGVNS. Between the trimmed V and J ends, which lost 8 bases and 10 bases, there was a span of 17 bases. The CDR3 nucleotides read TGTGCCAGCTCCTCTGCCGGGTCTCGAAAACTGTTTTTT. This sequence encodes CASSSAGSRKLFF.

This chain joins TRBV11-2 and TRBJ1-6; no reliable D call. Germline CDR1 is SGHAT and CDR2 is FQNNGV. Trimming took off 7 bases at V and 7 bases at J, with 11 bases between the two ends. The CDR3 extends over 13 amino acids. The CDR3 loop is CASTQQTNSPLHF. DNA for the CDR3: TGTGCCAGCACCCAACAGACGAATTCACCCCTCCACTTT. Complete variable domain (other parts from reference TRBV11-2 and TRBJ1-6): EAGVAQSPRYKIIEKRQSVAFWCNPISGHATLYWYQQILGQGPKLLIQFQNNGVVDDSQLPKDRFSAERLKGVDSTLKIQPAKLEDSAVYLCASTQQTNSPLHFGNGTRLTVT.

V gene TRBV30 combines with J gene TRBJ1-2; D call uncertain. Trimming left V 2 bases short and J 6 bases short, with 10 bases between. Germline values: CDR1 GTSNPN, CDR2 SVGIG (reference sequence). The CDR3 is made up of 12 amino acids. Here the CDR3 DNA reads TGTGCCTGGAGTCAGCGCTTTCATGGCTACACCTTC. Encoded protein: CAWSQRFHGYTF.

The chain links TRBV29-1 to TRBJ2-1; possibly TRBD2 for D (6 bases). Germline CDR1 SQVTM, CDR2 ANQGSEA. Trimming removed 6 bases from V and 7 bases from J, with 16 bases in between. This CDR3 is built from 13 residues. DNA of the CDR3: TGCAGCGTCCGGGAGTTTTTGGGGAATGAGCAGTTCTTC. This encodes CSVREFLGNEQFF.

This chain uses TRBV5-6 with TRBJ2-2; the D gene is possibly TRBD1 (5 bases). The V gene lost 1 base and the J gene lost 1 base, with 8 bases spanning the gap. The CDR3 is 15 residues long. CDR1 and CDR2 from the germline V gene are SGHDT and YYEEEE. CDR3 in amino acids: CASSLLQVNTGELFF. For the CDR3, the DNA is TGTGCCAGCAGCTTGTTACAGGTGAACACCGGGGAGCTGTTTTTT.